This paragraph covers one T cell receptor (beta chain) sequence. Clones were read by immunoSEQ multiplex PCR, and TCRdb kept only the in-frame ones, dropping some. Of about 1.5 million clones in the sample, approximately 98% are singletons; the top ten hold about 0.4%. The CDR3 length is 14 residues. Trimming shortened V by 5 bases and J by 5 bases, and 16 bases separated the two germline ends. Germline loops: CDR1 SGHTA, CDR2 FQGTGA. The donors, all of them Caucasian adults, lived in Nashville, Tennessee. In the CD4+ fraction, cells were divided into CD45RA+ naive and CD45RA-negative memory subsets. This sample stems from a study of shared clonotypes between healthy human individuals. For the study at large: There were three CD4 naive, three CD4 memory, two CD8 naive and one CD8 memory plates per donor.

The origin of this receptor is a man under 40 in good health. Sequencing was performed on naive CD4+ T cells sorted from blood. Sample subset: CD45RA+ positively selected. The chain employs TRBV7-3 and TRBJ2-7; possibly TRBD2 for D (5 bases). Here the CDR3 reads CASSRTGQADEQYF. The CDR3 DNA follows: TGTGCCAGCAGCCGCACGGGCCAAGCGGACGAGCAGTACTTC.